This TCR beta chain emerged from a study of CD8+CD57+ T cells in acquired aplastic anemia. Study context: Quantities of DNA derived from sorted CD4+ and CD8+ cells averaged approximately 3.3 ug.

Trimming left V 3 bases short and J 3 bases short, with 13 bases between. From germline, CDR1 is SGHAT and CDR2 FQNNGV. The CDR3 length is 15 residues. The authors sequenced patients whose flow cytometry had shown CD8+CD57+ cell expansion. Severe acquired aplastic anemia was diagnosed in all patients. Sampling of blood occurred while the patients had still received no therapy. In regard to this clonotype: No antigen is known for it.

The template for TCR beta VDJ and CDR3 sequence profiling was genomic DNA. TCRdb redid the calling of the reads with MiXCR, one entry per CDR3 protein. This sample has hundreds of thousands of distinct CDR3 sequences, with about half found just once. Findings and limits, study-wide: Under 35 was the count of CD8+ CDR3 sequences that patients shared with controls.

The sample was sorted CD4+, CD8+, or CD8+CD57+ T cells (not recorded which) from PBMCs. The chain recombines TRBV11-2 with TRBJ2-3; no definite D call. The sequence derives from a human donor with aplastic anemia. The CDR3 nucleotides read TGTGCCAGCAGCTTGTCTCAACCCACTACAGATACGCAGTATTTT. It specifies CASSLSQPTTDTQYF.